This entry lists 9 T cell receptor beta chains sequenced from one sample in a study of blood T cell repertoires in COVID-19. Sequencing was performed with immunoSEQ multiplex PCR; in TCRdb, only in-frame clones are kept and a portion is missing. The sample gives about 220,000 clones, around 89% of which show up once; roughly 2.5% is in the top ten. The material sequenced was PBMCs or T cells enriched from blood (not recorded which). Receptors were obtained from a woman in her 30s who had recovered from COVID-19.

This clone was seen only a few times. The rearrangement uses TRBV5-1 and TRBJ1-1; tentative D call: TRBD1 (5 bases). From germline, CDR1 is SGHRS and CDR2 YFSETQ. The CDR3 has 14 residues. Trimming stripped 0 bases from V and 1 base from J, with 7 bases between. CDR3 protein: CASSLAGGNTEAFF. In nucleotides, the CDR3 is TGCGCCAGCAGCTTGGCCGGGGGGAACACTGAAGCTTTCTTT. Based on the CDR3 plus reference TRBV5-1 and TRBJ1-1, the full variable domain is KAGVTQTPRYLIKTRGQQVTLSCSPISGHRSVSWYQQTPGQGLQFLFEYFSETQRNKGNFPGRFSGRQFSNSRSEMNVSTLELGDSALYLCASSLAGGNTEAFFGQGTRLTVV.

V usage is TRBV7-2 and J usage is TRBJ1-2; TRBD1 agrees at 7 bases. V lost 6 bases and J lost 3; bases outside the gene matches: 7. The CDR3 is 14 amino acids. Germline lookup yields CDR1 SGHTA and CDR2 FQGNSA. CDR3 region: CASRPDRKYYGYTF. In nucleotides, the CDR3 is TGTGCCAGCAGACCGGACAGGAAGTACTATGGCTACACCTTC.

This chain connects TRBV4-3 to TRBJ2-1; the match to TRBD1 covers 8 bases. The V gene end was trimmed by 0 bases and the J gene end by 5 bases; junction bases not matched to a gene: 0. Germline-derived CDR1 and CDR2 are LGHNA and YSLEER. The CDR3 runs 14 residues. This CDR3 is CASSQETGDNEQFF. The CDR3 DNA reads TGCGCCAGCAGCCAAGAGACAGGGGACAATGAGCAGTTCTTC.

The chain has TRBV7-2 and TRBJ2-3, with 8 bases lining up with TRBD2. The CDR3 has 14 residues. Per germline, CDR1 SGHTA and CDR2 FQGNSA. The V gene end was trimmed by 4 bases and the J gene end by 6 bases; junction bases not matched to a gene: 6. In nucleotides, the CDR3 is TGTGCCAGCAGCTCAGAGCGGGGGTCCGATACGCAGTATTTT. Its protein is CASSSERGSDTQYF.

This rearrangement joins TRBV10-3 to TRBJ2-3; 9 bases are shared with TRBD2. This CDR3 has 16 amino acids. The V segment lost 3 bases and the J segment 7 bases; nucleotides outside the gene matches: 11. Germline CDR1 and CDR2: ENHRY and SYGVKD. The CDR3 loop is CAISEGLATTTNTQYF. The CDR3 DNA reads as TGTGCCATCAGTGAAGGACTAGCGACCACAACGAATACGCAGTATTTT.

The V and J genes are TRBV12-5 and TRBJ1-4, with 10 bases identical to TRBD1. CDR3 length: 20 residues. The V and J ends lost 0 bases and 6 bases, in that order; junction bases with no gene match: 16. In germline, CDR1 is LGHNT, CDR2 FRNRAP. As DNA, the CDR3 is TGTGCTAGTGGTTTGGTTCTTTCGGGGACAGGGGCAAATAGCGATGAAAAACTGTTTTTT. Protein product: CASGLVLSGTGANSDEKLFF.

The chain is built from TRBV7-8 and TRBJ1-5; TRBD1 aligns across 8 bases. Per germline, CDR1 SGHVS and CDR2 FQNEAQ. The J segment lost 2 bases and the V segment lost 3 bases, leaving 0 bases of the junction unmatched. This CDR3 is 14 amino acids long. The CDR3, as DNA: TGTGCCAGCAGCTTGACAGGGGGCAATCAGCCCCAGCATTTT. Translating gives CASSLTGGNQPQHF.

In DNA form, the CDR3 reads TGTGCCAGCAGCCCCCATAGCCGTGAGCAGTTCTTC. Translating it yields CASSPHSREQFF. The chain carries TRBV11-2 and TRBJ2-1; no clear D. Germline V gene data show CDR1 as SGHAT and CDR2 as FQNNGV. Trimming cost V 5 bases and J 9 bases, with 11 bases left between them. The CDR3 is made up of 12 amino acids.

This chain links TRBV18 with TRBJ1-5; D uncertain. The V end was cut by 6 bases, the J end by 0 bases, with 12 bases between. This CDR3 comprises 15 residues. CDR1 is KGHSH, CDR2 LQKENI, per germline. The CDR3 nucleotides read TGTGCCAGCTCGTATAGCTCGGGTAGCAATCAGCCCCAGCATTTT. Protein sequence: CASSYSSGSNQPQHF.